Here is one T cell receptor (beta chain) with its context. Its antigen is still unknown. The input lacks base qualities; no much larger clone sits a single base away. This specimen comes from a study of a mutant IDH1 vaccine in newly diagnosed glioma (dated by TCRdb to about 2021). Some background on the complete study: Patients were given eight vaccinations, in weeks 1, 3, 5, 7, 11, 15, 19 and 23, which matched visits V03 through V10. Peripheral blood was drawn at six visits: V03 (baseline), V05, V07, V10, V12 and V13. The roughly 30 treated patients were roughly 62% male and around 40% female, with a mean age of around 40 years. Prior to enrollment, standard therapy consisting of radiotherapy alone, temozolomide alone, or radiochemotherapy with temozolomide had been administered to patients, with the combination being received by most patients. For exploratory analyses, longitudinal TCRB deep sequencing was carried out in roughly 25 treated patients wherever samples were available. In the chemotherapy-containing groups, vaccination started alongside temozolomide cycles, whereas in patients who had radiotherapy alone it started 4-6 weeks after radiotherapy. The investigation overall reported the following: PBMC samples for TCRB deep sequencing were selected based on availability. Changes in the top peripheral T cell clonotypes picked up by TCRB sequencing did not appear to be linked to pseudoprogression. Immune responses induced by the vaccine were seen in approximately 93% of patients across multiple MHC alleles. It was noted by the authors that analyses of patient blood samples could not be reproduced owing to sample limitations.

Read against the paper, the sample's time point label means: week 11, during vaccination. Each vaccine dose, consisting of 300 ug of a 20-mer mutant IDH1 peptide in Montanide, was administered subcutaneously with topical imiquimod. All donors had newly diagnosed IDH1-mutant astrocytomas of WHO grade 3 or 4 that showed loss of nuclear ATRX. The samples were drawn from NOA16, a multicentre, single-arm, open-label phase I trial in Germany that tested a mutant IDH1 peptide vaccine in humans for the first time. Genomic DNA for TCRB sequencing was extracted from EDTA blood using the DNeasy Blood and Tissue Kit. Reading from cysteine to phenylalanine, the CDR3 counts 13 amino acids. CDR3 DNA is the only sequence kept; it has 39 bases, read in frame from the first base. The V and J ends are trimmed by 3 bases and 5 bases, leaving 11 bases between them. The CDR1 and CDR2 encoded by the germline V gene (reference sequence) are SGHNT and YYREEE.

To prepare the library, the immunoSEQ multiplex PCR assay was applied. Following the manufacturer's protocol, the hsTCRB Kit was used to amplify rearranged TCR beta chain sequences. An Illumina MiSeq was used to sequence the TCRB libraries. Turning to the authors' computational methods: Demultiplexing, trimming and gene mapping were performed with the kit vendor's proprietary platform. TCRdb obtained this table from immuneACCESS and retained in-frame rearrangements with V and J assigned. These tables miss some clones; where compared with another copy, unresolved V genes account for less than half of the shortfall, and the remainder is unexplained. Clonal size and the V and J genes are those of that table, whereas D and trimming came from the DNA. The sample includes 55,000 to 65,000 clones, with about 80% observed a single time. The ten largest clones take up over 4.5% of the sample.

The clonotype comes from a man in his fifties or sixties with glioma. The chain is assembled from TRBV5-4 and TRBJ1-2; TRBD1 is a possible D gene, resting on 5 matching bases. The source was PBMCs, collected from a glioma patient whose treatment included an IDH1 peptide vaccine. CDR3 reads: CASSSGGGYGYTF. The DNA reads TGTGCCAGCAGCTCTGGGGGGGGGTATGGCTACACCTTC.